Presented here are 8 T cell receptor beta chains from one specimen sequenced in a study of T cell responses to AZD1222 COVID-19 vaccine. The table came from immunoSEQ multiplex PCR; TCRdb's copy has only in-frame clones and leaves some out. Here the sample spans about 120,000 clones, around 86% being singletons. The starting material was peripheral blood, obtained on day 0 of AZD1222 vaccination. The receptor set was obtained from an adult in good health.

The V gene is TRBV7-9, the J gene TRBJ2-7; 8 nucleotides align to TRBD1. Per the germline V gene, CDR1 is SEHNR and CDR2 is FQNEAQ (reference sequence). The CDR3 is 14 amino acids. V was clipped by 5 bases and J by 5 bases; unmatched bases: 8. CDR3 in amino acids: CASSPRTGTNEQYF. In DNA form, the CDR3 reads TGTGCCAGCAGCCCCCGGACAGGGACCAACGAGCAGTACTTC.

This rearrangement joins TRBV5-1 to TRBJ2-5; TRBD1 matches at 8 bases. The germline V gene encodes CDR1 SGHRS and CDR2 YFSETQ. The CDR3 runs 16 residues. The junction had 11 bases not matched to a gene; V was cut back by 4 bases and J by 3 bases. The CDR3 is CASSLSGGGLKETQYF. The CDR3, as DNA: TGCGCCAGCAGCCTGTCAGGGGGCGGACTGAAAGAGACCCAGTACTTC. Full variable domain (remainder filled in from reference TRBV5-1 and TRBJ2-5): KAGVTQTPRYLIKTRGQQVTLSCSPISGHRSVSWYQQTPGQGLQFLFEYFSETQRNKGNFPGRFSGRQFSNSRSEMNVSTLELGDSALYLCASSLSGGGLKETQYFGPGTRLLVL.

The DNA for the CDR3 is TGCGCCAGCAGTCCGGATGCAGGGAGAATAAACACCATATATTTT. Its protein is CASSPDAGRINTIYF. The J gene is TRBJ1-3, the V gene TRBV5-1; the D gene is possibly TRBD1 (5 bases). V shed 5 bases and J shed 6 bases, with 18 bases lying between them. The CDR3 is 15 amino acids. Germline V CDR1 and CDR2: SGHRS, YFSETQ.

The CDR3 DNA sequence: TGTGCCAGCACCGAGGGGGGGCGGGAGACCCAGTACTTC. The encoded protein is CASTEGGRETQYF. This sequence joins TRBV6-5 and TRBJ2-5, with D possibly being TRBD2 (7 bases). V was clipped by 7 bases and J by 5 bases, with 14 bases between them. Germline V gene data show CDR1 as MNHEY and CDR2 as SVGAGI. CDR3 length: 13 residues.

The chain joins TRBV5-1 to TRBJ2-7, with 9 nucleotides matching TRBD1. This CDR3 spans 14 amino acids. Germline values: CDR1 SGHRS, CDR2 YFSETQ. J gave up 3 bases and V 5 bases, and 6 bases lay outside the gene matches. The CDR3 reads CASRPGQGLYEQYF. The CDR3 bases are TGCGCCAGCAGGCCGGGACAGGGTCTCTACGAGCAGTACTTC.

The chain employs TRBV5-4 and TRBJ2-1, with 9 bases fitting TRBD1. The germline V gene has CDR1 SGHNT and CDR2 YYREEE (reference sequence). V shed 4 bases, J shed 4 bases, and the junction held 9 bases outside the gene matches. This CDR3 comprises 16 residues. As DNA, the CDR3 is TGTGCCAGCAGCAAGCAACCGGGACAGGGATACAATGAGCAGTTCTTC. This translates into CASSKQPGQGYNEQFF.

The chain combines TRBV6-5 with TRBJ1-2, with no clear D. The length of the CDR3 is 14 residues. Germline assignment: CDR1 MNHEY and CDR2 SVGAGI. V was clipped by 6 bases and J by 6 bases, with 17 bases between them. The CDR3 spells CASREFRAEDGYTF. CDR3 DNA: TGTGCCAGCAGAGAGTTTAGGGCAGAGGATGGCTACACCTTC.

V gene TRBV19 combines with J gene TRBJ1-2, with D possibly matching TRBD1 (5 bases). V lost 6 bases to trimming and J lost 8 bases, with 16 bases between them. Germline-derived CDR1 and CDR2 are LNHDA and SQIVND (reference sequence). The CDR3 loop spans 13 amino acids. The DNA of the CDR3 is TGTGCCAGTAGCATCGGCGGGGCAGAGGGCTACACCTTC. The encoded protein is CASSIGGAEGYTF.